A single TCR beta chain is shown here with its context. Its antigen is as yet unknown. Regions amplified from RNA transcripts were the TCR beta CDR3 regions. Primed by the HTBI set, a first-round RT-PCR was run on the TCR CDR3. One entry per CDR3 protein results from TCRdb running MiXCR on the multiplex PCR reads. The table has roughly 250,000 distinct CDR3 sequences, roughly 20% seen once. Subjects with ophthalmopathy showed a Clinical Activity Score no lower than 3, a NOSPECS grade no lower than 4, and a duration shorter than 3 months. This specimen comes from a study of T cells in Graves' hyperthyroidism and ophthalmopathy. Study-wide results and caveats: Blood also carried most thyroid clonotypes expanded above 0.001.

The CDR3 is 16 residues long. From germline, CDR1 is MDHEN and CDR2 SYDVKM. J was trimmed by 1 base and V by 6 bases; bases with no gene match: 9. The source is a man in his thirties or forties with Graves' ophthalmopathy. Sequencing was performed on blood. The V and J genes are TRBV28 and TRBJ2-3, with TRBD2 identical over 8 bases. CDR3 amino acids: CASSLERGRGTDTQYF. CDR3 nucleotides: TGTGCCAGCAGCTTAGAGCGGGGGAGGGGCACAGATACGCAGTATTTT.